This T cell receptor (beta chain) was identified during a study of T cell repertoires in cytomegalovirus infection. The CDR3 is 14 residues long. CDR1 is SGHAT and CDR2 is FQNNGV in the germline V gene. Trimming took 0 bases from V and 4 from J, leaving 8 bases between them. This clonotype turned up a few times. What it binds is not known. TCRdb passed the reads through MiXCR, listing each CDR3 protein once. The data show nearly 700,000 distinct CDR3 sequences, with around a third seen just once and roughly 20% held by the top ten. This chain links TRBV11-2 with TRBJ2-3, with unresolved D. This clonotype originated in a human donor in good health (CMV status not recorded). Some clones in this sample may be carry-over from other donors' samples. The sequences come from cultured PBMCs, collected from culture after CMV antigen stimulation. Here the CDR3 reads CASSLEGFADTQYF. The CDR3, as DNA: TGTGCCAGCAGCTTAGAGGGGTTCGCAGATACGCAGTATTTT.